The entry that follows covers one T cell receptor (beta chain) sequence. CDR1 and CDR2 (germline): SGHTS, YDEGEE. CDR3 length: 17 amino acids. Losses at the gene ends were 4 bases for V and 0 bases for J; bases not matched to a gene: 10. This table comes from immunoSEQ multiplex PCR, and its TCRdb copy is limited to in-frame clones, with some not included. The table shows around 80,000 clones, with roughly 86% occurring only once. The data stem from a study of control samples from healthy donors and cancer patients. The source material was blood. The receptor comes from a man between 45 and 60 years old in good health. The chain joins TRBV5-8 to TRBJ2-1, with 7 bases matching TRBD1. Here the CDR3 reads CASSRPTGLNSYNEQFF. CDR3 in DNA: TGTGCCAGCAGCCGACCGACAGGGCTCAACTCCTACAATGAGCAGTTCTTC.